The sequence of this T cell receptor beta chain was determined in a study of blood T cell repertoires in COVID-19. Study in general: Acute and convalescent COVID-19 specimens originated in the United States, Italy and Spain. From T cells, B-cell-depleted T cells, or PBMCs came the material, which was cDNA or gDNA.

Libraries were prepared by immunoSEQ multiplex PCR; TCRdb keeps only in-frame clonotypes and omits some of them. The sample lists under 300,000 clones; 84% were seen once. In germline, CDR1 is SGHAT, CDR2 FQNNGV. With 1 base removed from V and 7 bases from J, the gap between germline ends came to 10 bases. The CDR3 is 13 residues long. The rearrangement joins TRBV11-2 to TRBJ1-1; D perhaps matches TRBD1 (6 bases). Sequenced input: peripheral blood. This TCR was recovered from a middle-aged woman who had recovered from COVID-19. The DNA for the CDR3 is TGTGCCAGCAGCTTAGTGGGGGCCGATGAAGCTTTCTTT. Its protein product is CASSLVGADEAFF.